These 13 T cell receptor beta chains came from one sample sequenced in a study of technical replicates of blood from a few donors. The table came from immunoSEQ multiplex PCR; TCRdb's copy has only in-frame clones and leaves some out. The sample records 60,000 to 65,000 clones, around 85% being singletons. The material sequenced was PBMCs. Source of these receptors: a human donor in good health. Some clones in this sample may be carry-over from other donors' samples.

This chain uses TRBV9 with TRBJ2-1; no definite D call. The CDR3 loop spans 11 amino acids. Between the trimmed V and J ends, which lost 4 bases and 9 bases, there was a span of 8 bases. The germline V gene encodes CDR1 SGDLS and CDR2 YYNGEE. The CDR3: CASSTTGEQFF. In DNA form, the CDR3 reads TGTGCCAGCAGCACCACGGGTGAGCAGTTCTTC.

The chain has TRBV2 and TRBJ1-5, with 7 bases aligning to TRBD1. Germline V CDR1 and CDR2: SNHLY, FYNNEI. V trimming: 8 bases; J trimming: 0 bases; junction bases outside the gene matches: 4. The CDR3 runs to 14 residues. The CDR3 bases are TGTGCCAGCGGGGACAGTAATAGCAATCAGCCCCAGCATTTT. Residues: CASGDSNSNQPQHF.

In nucleotides, the CDR3 is TGTGCCAGCTCCCTTAAGGGGGACGAAAAACTGTTTTTT. Encoded protein: CASSLKGDEKLFF. This chain connects TRBV18 to TRBJ1-4; the D gene is possibly TRBD1 (6 bases). The ends were cut back, 6 bases at V and 8 bases at J, with 13 bases in the middle. This CDR3 is built from 13 residues. Germline CDR1 KGHSH, CDR2 LQKENI.

Details on this clone: The junction and the germline gene differ at one end; a read error may be behind it. V is TRBV7-2 and J is TRBJ2-3; 9 positions match TRBD2. The germline gives CDR1 SGHTA, CDR2 FQGNSA. CDR3 length: 15 amino acids. The CDR3 region is CASRLAGVRTDTQYF. CDR3 nucleotides: TGTGCCAGCAGGTTAGCGGGAGTGAGGACAGATACGCAGTATTTT. Combining the CDR3 with reference TRBV7-2 and TRBJ2-3 gives the whole variable domain GAGVSQSPSNKVTEKGKDVELRCDPISGHTALYWYRQSLGQGLEFLIYFQGNSAPDKSGLPSDRFSAERTGGSVSTLTIQRTQQEDSAVYLCASRLAGVRTDTQYFGPGTRLTVL.

The chain combines TRBV4-2 with TRBJ2-7; perhaps TRBD1 as D (6 bases). The CDR3 spans 13 residues. Germline loops: CDR1 LGHNA, CDR2 YNFKEQ. Trimming took off 0 bases at V and 7 bases at J, with 10 bases between the two ends. CDR3 DNA sequence: TGTGCCAGCAGCCAAGAGAGGGGGTCGGAGCAGTACTTC. Its protein product is CASSQERGSEQYF.

The gene calls are TRBV4-2 and TRBJ2-1, with D tentatively TRBD2 (5 bases). Trimming removed 1 base at V and 9 bases at J, with 10 bases between. This CDR3 contains 13 residues. Germline-derived CDR1 and CDR2 are LGHNA and YNFKEQ. The CDR3 here is CASSQVSEPEQFF. CDR3 DNA sequence: TGTGCCAGCAGCCAAGTTAGCGAGCCTGAGCAGTTCTTC.

The rearrangement joins TRBV19 to TRBJ2-7; no clear D. CDR1 is LNHDA, CDR2 SQIVND, per germline (reference sequence). V lost 7 bases, J lost 5 bases, and 9 bases lay in between. The CDR3 length is 11 residues. The CDR3 here is CASTPGDEQYF. Written as DNA, the CDR3 is TGTGCCAGTACCCCGGGTGACGAGCAGTACTTC. Variable domain in full (rest from reference TRBV19 and TRBJ2-7): DGGITQSPKYLFRKEGQNVTLSCEQNLNHDAMYWYRQDPGQGLRLIYYSQIVNDFQKGDIAEGYSVSREKKESFPLTVTSAQKNPTAFYLCASTPGDEQYFGPGTRLTVT.

The gene calls are TRBV4-3 and TRBJ1-2, with D hard to call. The CDR3 covers 14 residues. The germline V and J ends were trimmed by 0 bases and 6 bases, with 11 bases remaining between them. Per germline, CDR1 LGHNA and CDR2 YSLEER. The CDR3 nucleotides read TGCGCCAGCAGCCAAGATATACAGCCCCATGGCTACACCTTC. This encodes CASSQDIQPHGYTF.

V gene TRBV5-1 combines with J gene TRBJ2-3, with D possibly being TRBD2 (6 bases). The CDR3 totals 14 residues. V dropped 0 bases and J dropped 1 base, with 6 bases sitting between them. Germline values: CDR1 SGHRS, CDR2 YFSETQ. Here the CDR3 DNA reads TGCGCCAGCAGCTTGGCTAGCGGCACAGATACGCAGTATTTT. Amino acid sequence: CASSLASGTDTQYF.

This clone has just one count. The rearrangement links TRBV27 to TRBJ2-7; TRBD1 matches 11 bases. The trim removed 7 bases at V and 6 bases at J, leaving 11 bases unmatched. Germline CDR1 reads MNHEY; CDR2 reads SMNVEV (reference sequence). CDR3 length: 15 residues. CDR3 in DNA: TGTGCCAGCAACCCCCCCTTGGACAGGGGGCTCGAGCAGTACTTC. Translation gives CASNPPLDRGLEQYF.

The chain carries TRBV7-2 and TRBJ2-3; TRBD2 agrees at 8 bases. CDR3 length equals 15 residues. The V gene's germline CDR1 is SGHTA and CDR2 FQGNSA. V lost 7 bases, J lost 5 bases, and 11 bases stayed unmatched. CDR3 amino acids: CASKLNSGTGDTQYF. CDR3 coding DNA: TGTGCCAGCAAATTGAATAGCGGGACGGGAGATACGCAGTATTTT.

The CDR3 nucleotides are TGTGCCAGCAGCCCTTCTGGGACTGAGACAGATACGCAGTATTTT. Amino acids: CASSPSGTETDTQYF. The J gene is TRBJ2-3, the V gene TRBV7-3, with a tentative D call TRBD2 (6 bases). CDR3 length: 15 residues. V gave up 5 bases and J gave up 3 bases, with 15 bases separating them. The V gene's germline CDR1 is SGHTA and CDR2 FQGTGA.

The chain joins TRBV6-1 to TRBJ2-1; TRBD2 matches at 10 bases. Trimming took 4 bases from V and 6 from J; bases not matched to a gene: 9. This CDR3 region has 16 residues. Germline V gives CDR1 MNHNS, CDR2 SASEGT. The DNA of the CDR3 is TGTGCCAGCAGTGGAAGTATAGCGGGAGGCTCCAATGAGCAGTTCTTC. Its protein is CASSGSIAGGSNEQFF.